This TCR beta chain was captured in a study of T cell responses to AZD1222 COVID-19 vaccine. Study-wide findings and caveats: Targeting of unmutated variant regions was reportedly seen in nearly half of spike-specific TCRs. The peak T cell response came first, and repertoires were sampled only after it. Seropositive status at baseline applied to only 6 or 7 AZD1222 recipients.

Using immunoSEQ multiplex PCR, the repertoire was profiled, and TCRdb retains in-frame clones only, with some absent. The sample consists of about 160,000 clones, around 93% of them appearing once. Points on this clone: The antigen is undetermined.

The origin of this receptor is an adult in good health. The sequencing used peripheral blood, collected on day 0 of AZD1222 vaccination.

CDR3 residues: CASSPAGNGGNTIYF. The CDR3 region has the DNA TGTGCCAGCAGTCCCGCGGGTAACGGTGGAAACACCATATATTTT. The chain employs TRBV27 and TRBJ1-3, with D hard to call. Trimming removed 5 bases at V and 3 bases at J, with 14 bases between. The germline CDR1 and CDR2 sequences are MNHEY and SMNVEV (reference sequence). There are 15 residues in the CDR3.